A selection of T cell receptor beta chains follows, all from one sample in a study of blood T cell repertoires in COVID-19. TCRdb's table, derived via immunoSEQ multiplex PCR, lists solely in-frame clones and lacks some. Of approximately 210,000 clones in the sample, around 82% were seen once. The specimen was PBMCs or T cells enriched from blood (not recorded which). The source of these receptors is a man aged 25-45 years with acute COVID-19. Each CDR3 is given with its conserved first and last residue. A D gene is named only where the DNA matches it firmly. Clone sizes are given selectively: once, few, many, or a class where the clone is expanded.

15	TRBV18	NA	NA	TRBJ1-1	CASSRVDSLNTEAFF	TGTGCCAGCTCGCGAGTGGACAGTTTGAACACTGAAGCTTTCTTT
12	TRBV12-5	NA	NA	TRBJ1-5	CASGAPPGPQHF	TGTGCTAGTGGTGCCCCGCCCGGGCCCCAGCATTTT
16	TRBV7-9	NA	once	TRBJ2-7	CASSGSQGPSTYEQYF	TGTGCCAGCAGCGGTTCTCAGGGGCCAAGTACCTACGAGCAGTACTTC
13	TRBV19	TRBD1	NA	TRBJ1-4	CASSEDRVEKLFF	TGTGCCAGTAGCGAGGACAGGGTGGAAAAACTGTTTTTT
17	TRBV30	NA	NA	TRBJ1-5	CAWSFEGTVSGNQPQHF	TGTGCCTGGAGTTTCGAGGGAACGGTATCCGGCAATCAGCCCCAGCATTTT
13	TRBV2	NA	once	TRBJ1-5	CASQGLWNQPQHF	TGTGCCAGCCAGGGGTTGTGGAATCAGCCCCAGCATTTT
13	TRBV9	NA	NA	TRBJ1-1	CASSRTWNTEAFF	TGTGCCAGCAGCCGGACTTGGAACACTGAAGCTTTCTTT
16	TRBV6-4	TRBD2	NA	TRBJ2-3	CASAQGLAGCTDTQYF	TGTGCCAGCGCCCAGGGACTAGCGGGTTGCACAGATACGCAGTATTTT
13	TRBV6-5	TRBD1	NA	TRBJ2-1	CASSYDRGNEQFF	TGTGCCAGCAGTTACGACAGGGGAAATGAGCAGTTCTTC
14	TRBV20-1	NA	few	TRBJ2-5	CSASDAEGPGAQYF	TGCAGTGCTAGTGATGCTGAGGGGCCGGGGGCCCAGTACTTC
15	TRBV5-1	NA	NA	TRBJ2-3	CASSVNGGTEDTQYF	TGCGCCAGCAGCGTAAACGGGGGAACGGAAGATACGCAGTATTTT
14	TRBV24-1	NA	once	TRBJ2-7	CATSDSGFPYEQYF	TGTGCCACCAGTGACTCAGGGTTTCCCTACGAGCAGTACTTC
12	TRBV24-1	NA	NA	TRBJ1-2	CATSDPIDGYTF	TGTGCCACCAGTGACCCAATTGATGGCTACACCTTC
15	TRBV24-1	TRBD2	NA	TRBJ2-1	CATSVAGGTYNEQFF	TGTGCCACCAGTGTAGCGGGGGGGACCTACAATGAGCAGTTCTTC
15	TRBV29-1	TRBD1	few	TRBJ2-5	CSVYTGTGSRETQYF	TGCAGCGTCTACACCGGGACAGGGTCGCGGGAGACCCAGTACTTC
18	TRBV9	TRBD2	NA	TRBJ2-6	CASSLSGGPNSGANVLTF	TGTGCCAGCAGCCTTAGCGGGGGGCCTAACTCTGGGGCCAACGTCCTGACTTTC
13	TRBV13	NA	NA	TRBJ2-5	CASNQEGLETQYF	TGTGCCAGCAACCAGGAGGGGCTAGAGACCCAGTACTTC
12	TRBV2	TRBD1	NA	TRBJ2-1	CASTGQFNEQFF	TGTGCCAGCACGGGACAGTTCAATGAGCAGTTCTTC
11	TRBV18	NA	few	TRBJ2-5	CASIGGETQYF	TGTGCCAGCATCGGTGGAGAGACCCAGTACTTC
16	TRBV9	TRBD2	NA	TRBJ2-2	CASSVVAGGSTGELFF	TGTGCCAGCAGCGTTGTGGCGGGGGGCTCCACCGGGGAGCTGTTTTTT
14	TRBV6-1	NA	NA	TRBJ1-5	CASSDGTFIKPQHF	TGTGCCAGCAGTGACGGGACATTTATCAAGCCCCAGCATTTT
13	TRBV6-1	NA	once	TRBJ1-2	CASSELQTYGYTF	TGTGCCAGCAGTGAACTACAGACCTATGGCTACACCTTC
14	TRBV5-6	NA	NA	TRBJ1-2	CASSLDISAAGYTF	TGTGCCAGCAGCTTGGATATCTCCGCGGCTGGCTACACCTTC
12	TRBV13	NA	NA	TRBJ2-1	CASSFGGGEQFF	TGTGCCAGCAGCTTCGGGGGAGGTGAGCAGTTCTTC
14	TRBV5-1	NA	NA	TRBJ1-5	CASSLGGGNQPQHF	TGCGCCAGCAGCTTGGGGGGCGGCAATCAGCCCCAGCATTTT
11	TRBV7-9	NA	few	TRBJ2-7	CASSFTGEQYF	TGTGCCAGCAGCTTCACGGGCGAGCAGTACTTC
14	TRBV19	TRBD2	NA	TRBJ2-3	CASSMVGGGSTQYF	TGTGCCAGTAGTATGGTTGGGGGGGGGAGTACGCAGTATTTT
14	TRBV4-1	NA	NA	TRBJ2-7	CASSQETESYEQYF	TGCGCCAGCAGCCAAGAGACAGAGTCCTACGAGCAGTACTTC
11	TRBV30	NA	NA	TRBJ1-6	CAWEGNSPLHF	TGTGCCTGGGAGGGGAATTCACCCCTCCACTTT
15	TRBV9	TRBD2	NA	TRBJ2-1	CASSSAGGSYNEQFF	TGTGCCAGCAGCTCAGCGGGGGGGTCCTACAATGAGCAGTTCTTC
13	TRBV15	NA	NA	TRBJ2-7	CATSPSYSYEQYF	TGTGCCACCAGCCCCTCCTACTCCTACGAGCAGTACTTC
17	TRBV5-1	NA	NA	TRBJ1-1	CASSSTPLGRVVTEAFF	TGCGCCAGCAGCTCCACTCCTCTGGGCAGGGTGGTAACTGAAGCTTTCTTT
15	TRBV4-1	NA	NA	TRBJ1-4	CASSQVEQGSEKLFF	TGCGCCAGCAGCCAAGTAGAGCAGGGAAGTGAAAAACTGTTTTTT